This T cell receptor beta chain was sequenced in a study of blood T cell repertoires in COVID-19. Study information: There were acute and convalescent COVID-19 samples, and they came from the United States, Italy and Spain.

Germline assignment: CDR1 SGHKS and CDR2 YYEKEE (reference sequence). V lost 1 base and J lost 4; bases outside the gene matches: 4. This CDR3 is 14 amino acids long. Original analysis: Amplification with reference gene primers provided the estimates of nucleated cell counts. Measured with immunoSEQ multiplex PCR; TCRdb has only the in-frame clones, and not every one. The V and J calls and clone size come from that table; D and trimming were worked out from the DNA. The sample has about 160,000 clones; around four fifths are singletons. This receptor was identified in a woman older than 75 with acute or convalescent COVID-19. What was sequenced was peripheral blood. The chain uses TRBV5-5 and TRBJ1-1, with 7 nucleotides matching TRBD1. As DNA, the CDR3 is TGTGCCAGCAGCTTGACAGGGGCGAGCACTGAAGCTTTCTTT. This translates into CASSLTGASTEAFF.